A selection of T cell receptor beta chains follows, all from one sample in a study of brain T cells in children with intractable seizures. Libraries were prepared by immunoSEQ multiplex PCR; TCRdb keeps only in-frame clonotypes and omits some of them. Altogether under 400,000 clones are present, about 94% being singletons, with the ten largest covering 4.5% to 7%. Sequencing was performed on peripheral blood, taken approximately 5 months after surgery. The receptors come from a boy younger than two with tuberous sclerosis and intractable seizures. Both conserved end residues are part of each CDR3. A D gene is named only where the DNA matches it firmly. Not all rows give a size; the values are once, few, many and, for expanded clones, a class.

clone size	D gene	V gene	J gene	CDR3 protein	CDR3 DNA
.	TRBD1	TRBV15	TRBJ1-2	CATSRESNRGGYTF	TGTGCCACCAGCAGAGAGTCGAACAGGGGCGGCTACACCTTC
.	TRBD1	TRBV5-1	TRBJ1-2	CASSSGQGAMVGYTF	TGCGCCAGCAGCTCAGGACAGGGGGCTATGGTTGGCTACACCTTC
once	.	TRBV3-1/TRBV3-2	TRBJ2-1	CASSQGPTEQFF	TGTGCCAGCAGCCAGGGACCGACGGAGCAGTTCTTC
.	.	TRBV6-6	TRBJ2-5	CASHRMWGKETQYF	TGTGCCAGCCACCGGATGTGGGGCAAAGAGACCCAGTACTTC
.	.	TRBV3-1/TRBV3-2	TRBJ2-7	CASSQDPAGRYEQYF	TGTGCCAGCAGCCAAGATCCGGCTGGAAGGTACGAGCAGTACTTC
.	TRBD2	TRBV12-3/TRBV12-4	TRBJ2-7	CASSLRGLGAGYF	TGTGCCAGCAGTTTACGGGGACTAGGGGCAGGTTACTTC
.	TRBD1	TRBV27	TRBJ2-7	CASRKDRGSSYEQYF	TGTGCCAGCAGAAAAGACAGGGGCAGCTCCTACGAGCAGTACTTC
.	TRBD1	TRBV29-1	TRBJ2-5	CSVGGQVRETQYF	TGCAGCGTAGGCGGACAGGTGAGGGAGACCCAGTACTTC
.	TRBD1	TRBV6-1	TRBJ1-5	CASSDPHRGGNQPQHF	TGTGCCAGCAGTGACCCCCACAGGGGTGGCAATCAGCCCCAGCATTTT
.	TRBD2	TRBV7-3	TRBJ2-2	CASSLNTGGTGELFF	TGTGCCAGCAGCTTAAATACGGGGGGCACCGGGGAGCTGTTTTTT
.	.	TRBV18	TRBJ2-4	CASSPIDRRSNIQYF	TGTGCCAGCTCACCCATTGACAGGCGATCAAACATTCAGTACTTC
.	.	TRBV9	TRBJ1-1	CASSVGGTVNTEAFF	TGTGCCAGCAGCGTAGGGGGCACCGTTAACACTGAAGCTTTCTTT
once	.	TRBV28	TRBJ2-3	CASSFGGADRTDTQYF	TGTGCCAGCAGTTTTGGTGGTGCGGATCGCACAGATACGCAGTATTTT
once	.	TRBV27	TRBJ2-6	CASSVLSGANVLTF	TGTGCCAGCAGCGTGCTGTCCGGGGCCAACGTCCTGACTTTC